Here is one T cell receptor (beta chain) with its context. Original analysis: Researchers report that nucleated cell counts were estimated from reference gene primer amplification. Libraries were prepared by immunoSEQ multiplex PCR; TCRdb keeps only in-frame clonotypes and omits some of them. The V and J calls and the clone size are those of that table, but D and trimming were determined from the DNA. Here the sample spans some 220,000 clones, over 60% being singletons. The record originates from a study of blood T cell repertoires in COVID-19. Whole-study context: Acute-phase and convalescent COVID-19 samples originated in the United States, Italy and Spain. PBMCs, B-cell-depleted T cells, or T cells were the source of the cDNA or gDNA that made up the material.

Per the germline V gene, CDR1 is SGHDN and CDR2 is FVKESK. This CDR3 has 11 amino acids. Trimming took off 1 base at V and 11 bases at J, with 8 bases between the two ends. The rearrangement uses TRBV14 and TRBJ1-1, with D unclear. Source material: peripheral blood. The TCR sequence derives from a woman in her sixties or seventies with acute or convalescent COVID-19. Written as DNA, the CDR3 is TGTGCCAGCAGCCAAGTAGATCGGGCTTTCTTT. Protein sequence: CASSQVDRAFF.